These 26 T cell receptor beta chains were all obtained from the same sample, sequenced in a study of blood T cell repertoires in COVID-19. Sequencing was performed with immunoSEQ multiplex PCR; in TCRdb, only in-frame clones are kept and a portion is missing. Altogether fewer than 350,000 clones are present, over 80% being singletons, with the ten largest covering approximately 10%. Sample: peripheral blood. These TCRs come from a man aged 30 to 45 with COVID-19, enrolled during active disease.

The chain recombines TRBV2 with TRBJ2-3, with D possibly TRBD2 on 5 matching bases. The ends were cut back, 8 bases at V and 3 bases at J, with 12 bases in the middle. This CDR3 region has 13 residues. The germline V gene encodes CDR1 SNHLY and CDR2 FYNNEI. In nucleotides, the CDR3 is TGTGCCAGCTTTGGGAGAGGGACAGATACGCAGTATTTT. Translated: CASFGRGTDTQYF.

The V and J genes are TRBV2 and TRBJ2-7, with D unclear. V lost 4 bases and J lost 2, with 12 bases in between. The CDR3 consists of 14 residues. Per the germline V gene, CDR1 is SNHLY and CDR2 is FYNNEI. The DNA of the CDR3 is TGTGCCAGCAGTGGAGGCAGCCCGGCCTACGAGCAGTACTTC. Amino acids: CASSGGSPAYEQYF. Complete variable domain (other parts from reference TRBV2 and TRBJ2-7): EPEVTQTPSHQVTQMGQEVILRCVPISNHLYFYWYRQILGQKVEFLVSFYNNEISEKSEIFDDQFSVERPDGSNFTLKIRSTKLEDSAMYFCASSGGSPAYEQYFGPGTRLTVT.

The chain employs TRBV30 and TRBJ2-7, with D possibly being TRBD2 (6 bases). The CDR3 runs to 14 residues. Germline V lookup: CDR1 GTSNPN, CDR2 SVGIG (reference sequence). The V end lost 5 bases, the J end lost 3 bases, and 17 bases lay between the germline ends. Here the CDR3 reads CAWLTGDFIYEQYF. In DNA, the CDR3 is TGTGCCTGGCTAACGGGGGATTTCATCTACGAGCAGTACTTC.

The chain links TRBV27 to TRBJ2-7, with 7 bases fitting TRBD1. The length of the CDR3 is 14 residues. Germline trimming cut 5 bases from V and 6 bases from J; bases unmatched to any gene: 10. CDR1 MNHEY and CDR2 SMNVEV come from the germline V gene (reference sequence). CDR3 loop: CASSNIGTASEQYF. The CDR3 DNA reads TGTGCCAGCAGTAATATCGGGACAGCAAGCGAGCAGTACTTC.

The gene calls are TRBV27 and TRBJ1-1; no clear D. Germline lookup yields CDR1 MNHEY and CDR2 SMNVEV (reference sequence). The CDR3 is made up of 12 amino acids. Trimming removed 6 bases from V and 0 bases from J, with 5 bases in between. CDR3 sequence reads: CASRSVNTEAFF. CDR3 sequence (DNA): TGTGCCAGCAGATCCGTGAACACTGAAGCTTTCTTT.

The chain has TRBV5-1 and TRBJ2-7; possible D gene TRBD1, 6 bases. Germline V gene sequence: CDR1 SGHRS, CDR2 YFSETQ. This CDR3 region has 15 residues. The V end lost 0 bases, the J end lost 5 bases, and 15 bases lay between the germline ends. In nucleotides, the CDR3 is TGCGCCAGCAGCTTGGAGGCAGGGGTGGTTGACGAGCAGTACTTC. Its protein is CASSLEAGVVDEQYF.

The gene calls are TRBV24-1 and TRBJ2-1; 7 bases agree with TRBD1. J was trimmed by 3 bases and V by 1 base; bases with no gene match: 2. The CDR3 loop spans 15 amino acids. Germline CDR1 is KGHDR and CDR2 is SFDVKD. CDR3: CATSDFRDSYNEQFF. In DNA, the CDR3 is TGTGCCACCAGTGATTTTCGGGACAGCTACAATGAGCAGTTCTTC.

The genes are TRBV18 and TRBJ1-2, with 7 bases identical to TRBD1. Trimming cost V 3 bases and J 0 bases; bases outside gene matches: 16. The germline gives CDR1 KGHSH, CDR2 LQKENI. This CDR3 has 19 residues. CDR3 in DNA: TGTGCCAGCTCACCTGGAGTAGCTGGGGCAGGGGGAGCTAACTATGGCTACACCTTC. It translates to CASSPGVAGAGGANYGYTF.

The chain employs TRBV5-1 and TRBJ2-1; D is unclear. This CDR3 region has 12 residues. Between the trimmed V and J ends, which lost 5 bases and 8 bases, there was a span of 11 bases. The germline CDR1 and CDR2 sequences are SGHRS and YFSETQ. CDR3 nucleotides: TGCGCCAGCAGAAGGAGTTGGGATGAGCAGTTCTTC. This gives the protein CASRRSWDEQFF.

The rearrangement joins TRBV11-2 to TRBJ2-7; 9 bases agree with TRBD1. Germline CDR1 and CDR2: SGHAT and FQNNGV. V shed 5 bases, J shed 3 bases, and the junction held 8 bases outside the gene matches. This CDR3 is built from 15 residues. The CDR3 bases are TGTGCCAGCAGCCTGGGACAGGGACTACGCTACGAGCAGTACTTC. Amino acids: CASSLGQGLRYEQYF.

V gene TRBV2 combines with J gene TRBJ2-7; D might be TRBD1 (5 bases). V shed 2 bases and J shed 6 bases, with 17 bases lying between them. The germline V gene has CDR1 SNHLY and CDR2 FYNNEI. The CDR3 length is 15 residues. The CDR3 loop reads CASSEIFRTRAEQYF. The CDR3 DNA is TGTGCCAGCAGTGAAATCTTTAGGACAAGGGCCGAGCAGTACTTC.

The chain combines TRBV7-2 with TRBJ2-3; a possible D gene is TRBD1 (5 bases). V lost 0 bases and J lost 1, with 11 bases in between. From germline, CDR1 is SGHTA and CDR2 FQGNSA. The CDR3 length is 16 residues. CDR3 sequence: CASSLASTARTDTQYF. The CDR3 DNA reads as TGTGCCAGCAGCTTAGCCTCGACAGCCCGCACAGATACGCAGTATTTT.

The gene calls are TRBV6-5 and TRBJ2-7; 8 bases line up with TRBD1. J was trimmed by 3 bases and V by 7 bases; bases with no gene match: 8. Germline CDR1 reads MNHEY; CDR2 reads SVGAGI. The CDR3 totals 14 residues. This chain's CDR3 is CASTRDRGIYEQYF. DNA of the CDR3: TGTGCCAGCACTAGAGACAGGGGAATCTACGAGCAGTACTTC.

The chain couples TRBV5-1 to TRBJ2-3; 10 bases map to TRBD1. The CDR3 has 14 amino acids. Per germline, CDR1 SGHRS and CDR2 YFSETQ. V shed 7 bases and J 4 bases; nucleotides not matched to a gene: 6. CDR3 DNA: TGCGCCAGCCGGAAGACAGGGGGCGCAGATACGCAGTATTTT. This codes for CASRKTGGADTQYF.

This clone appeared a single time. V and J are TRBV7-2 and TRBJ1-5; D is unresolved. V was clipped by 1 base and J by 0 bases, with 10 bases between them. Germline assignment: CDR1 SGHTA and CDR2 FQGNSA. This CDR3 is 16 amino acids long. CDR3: CASSLGRRGSNQPQHF. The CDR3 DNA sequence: TGTGCCAGCAGCTTAGGTCGACGGGGTAGCAATCAGCCCCAGCATTTT.

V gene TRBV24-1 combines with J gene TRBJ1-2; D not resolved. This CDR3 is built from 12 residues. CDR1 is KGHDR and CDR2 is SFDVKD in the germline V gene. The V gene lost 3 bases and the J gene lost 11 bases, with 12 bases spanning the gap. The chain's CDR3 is CATSDTESSYTF. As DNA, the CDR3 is TGTGCCACCAGTGATACAGAGTCGTCTTACACCTTC.

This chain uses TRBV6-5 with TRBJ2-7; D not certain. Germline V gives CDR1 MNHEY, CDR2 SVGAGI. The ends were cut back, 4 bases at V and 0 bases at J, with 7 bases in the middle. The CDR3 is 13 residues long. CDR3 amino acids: CASSSPSSYEQYF. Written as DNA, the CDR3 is TGTGCCAGCAGTTCCCCCAGCTCCTACGAGCAGTACTTC.

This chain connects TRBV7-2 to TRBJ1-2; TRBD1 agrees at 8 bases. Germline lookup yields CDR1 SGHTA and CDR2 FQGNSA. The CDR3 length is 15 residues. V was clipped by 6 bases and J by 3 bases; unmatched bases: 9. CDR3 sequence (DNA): TGTGCCAGCAGTCCGAGGACAGGGTCCCACTATGGCTACACCTTC. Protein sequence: CASSPRTGSHYGYTF.

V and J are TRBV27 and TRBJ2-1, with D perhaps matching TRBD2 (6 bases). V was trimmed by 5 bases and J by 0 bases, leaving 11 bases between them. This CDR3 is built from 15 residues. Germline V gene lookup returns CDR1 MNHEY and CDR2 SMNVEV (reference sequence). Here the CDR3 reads CASSGTLSSYNEQFF. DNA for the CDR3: TGTGCCAGCAGTGGGACTCTAAGCTCCTACAATGAGCAGTTCTTC.

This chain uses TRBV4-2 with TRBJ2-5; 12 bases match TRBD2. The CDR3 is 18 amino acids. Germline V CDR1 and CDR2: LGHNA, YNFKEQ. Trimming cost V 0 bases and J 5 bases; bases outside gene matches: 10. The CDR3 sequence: CASSQDGASGRARETQYF. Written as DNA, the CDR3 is TGTGCCAGCAGCCAAGATGGGGCTAGCGGGAGGGCCCGGGAGACCCAGTACTTC.

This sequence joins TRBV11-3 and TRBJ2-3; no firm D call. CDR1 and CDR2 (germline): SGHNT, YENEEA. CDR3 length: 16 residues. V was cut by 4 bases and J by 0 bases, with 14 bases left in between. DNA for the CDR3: TGTGCCAGCAGCTCTCGCGGATATCTCAGCACAGATACGCAGTATTTT. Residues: CASSSRGYLSTDTQYF.

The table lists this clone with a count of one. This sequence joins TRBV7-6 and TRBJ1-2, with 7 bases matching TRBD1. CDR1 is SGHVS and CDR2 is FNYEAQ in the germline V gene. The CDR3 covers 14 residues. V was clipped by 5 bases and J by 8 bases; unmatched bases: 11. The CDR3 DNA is TGTGCCAGCAGCCTGGGACAGTCTCTCGAGGGCTACACCTTC. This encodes CASSLGQSLEGYTF.

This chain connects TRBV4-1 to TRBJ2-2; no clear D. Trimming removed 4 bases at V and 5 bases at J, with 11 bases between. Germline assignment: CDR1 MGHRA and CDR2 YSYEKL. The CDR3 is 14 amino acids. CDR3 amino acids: CASSLPGSTGELFF. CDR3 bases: TGCGCCAGCAGCCTTCCCGGTTCTACCGGGGAGCTGTTTTTT.

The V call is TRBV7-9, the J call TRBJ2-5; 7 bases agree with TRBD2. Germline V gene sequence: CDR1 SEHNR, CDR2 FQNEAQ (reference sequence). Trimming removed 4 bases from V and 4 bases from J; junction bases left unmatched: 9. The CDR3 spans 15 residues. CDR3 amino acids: CASSWAAGVGETQYF. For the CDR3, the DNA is TGTGCCAGCAGCTGGGCGGCGGGAGTCGGAGAGACCCAGTACTTC.

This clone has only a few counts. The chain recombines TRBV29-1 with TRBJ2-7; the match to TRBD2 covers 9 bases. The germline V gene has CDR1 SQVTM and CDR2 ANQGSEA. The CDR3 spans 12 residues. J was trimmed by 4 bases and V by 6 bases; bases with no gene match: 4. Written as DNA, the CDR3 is TGCAGCGTAGCGGGAGGACCATACGAGCAGTACTTC. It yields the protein CSVAGGPYEQYF.

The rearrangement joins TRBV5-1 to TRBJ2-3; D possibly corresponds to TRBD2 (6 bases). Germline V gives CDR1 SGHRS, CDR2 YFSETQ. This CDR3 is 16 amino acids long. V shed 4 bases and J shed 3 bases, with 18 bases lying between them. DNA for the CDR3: TGCGCCAGCAGCCGTATACCCGGGGGATTGACAGATACGCAGTATTTT. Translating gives CASSRIPGGLTDTQYF.